This entry features one T cell receptor (beta chain) sequence. The data were obtained in a study of monozygotic twins with inflammatory bowel disease. After re-calling the 5' RACE reads, TCRdb lists one entry per CDR3 protein, DNA absent. This listing includes a few hundred thousand distinct CDR3 sequences. This CDR3 spans 16 amino acids. Looked up from germline, CDR1 is SGHTA and CDR2 is FQGNSA. The chain uses TRBV7-2 and TRBJ2-1; the TRBD2 assignment by TCRdb is unverifiable without DNA. The material sequenced was blood. The origin of this receptor is a human donor with ulcerative colitis or Crohn's disease, or a healthy co-twin of an affected twin (not recorded which). The CDR3 reads CASRGLAGGELNEQFF.